The rows below give T cell receptor beta chains drawn from one sample of a study of T cells in Graves' hyperthyroidism and ophthalmopathy. TCRdb analysed the multiplex PCR reads with MiXCR anew, one entry per CDR3 protein. Here the sample spans about 400,000 distinct CDR3 sequences, about 16% being singletons. Sequences were obtained from blood. These receptors were obtained from a woman aged 30 to 39 with Graves' hyperthyroidism. The CDR3 runs from the conserved cysteine through the conserved F or W. Fields, in order: clone size, V gene, J gene, CDR3 length, D gene, CDR3 protein, CDR3 DNA. A D gene is named only where the DNA matches it firmly. Clone size is stated in some rows and not others, as once, few, many or a class when expanded.

size: -; V: TRBV6-1; J: TRBJ2-5; length: 17; D: TRBD2; CDR3: CASPPGASGRLGETQYF; DNA: TGTGCCAGCCCCCCCGGGGCTAGCGGGAGGCTGGGGGAGACCCAGTACTTC
size: -; V: TRBV3-1; J: TRBJ2-1; length: 16; D: TRBD1; CDR3: CASSPQKGGQGFRKFF; DNA: TGTGCCAGCAGCCCACAAAAGGGGGGACAGGGATTTCGGAAGTTCTTC
size: -; V: TRBV18; J: TRBJ2-2; length: 15; D: -; CDR3: CASVSGQGLTGELFF; DNA: TGTGCCAGCGTGAGTGGTCAGGGACTTACCGGGGAGCTGTTTTTT
size: -; V: TRBV3-1; J: TRBJ2-7; length: 13; D: -; CDR3: CASSRSTGSEQYF; DNA: TGTGCCAGCAGCCGATCCACAGGGTCCGAGCAGTACTTC
size: many; V: TRBV2; J: TRBJ2-6; length: 20; D: TRBD2; CDR3: CASSRGLAGGPMGGANVLTF; DNA: TGTGCCAGCAGCAGAGGACTAGCGGGAGGCCCCATGGGAGGGGCCAACGTCCTGACTTTC
size: many; V: TRBV28; J: TRBJ2-1; length: 13; D: TRBD2; CDR3: CASTPSGTNEQFF; DNA: TGTGCCAGCACCCCTAGCGGGACCAATGAGCAGTTCTTC
size: -; V: TRBV20-1; J: TRBJ2-5; length: 15; D: TRBD2; CDR3: CSAREGATSPLKGNF; DNA: TGCAGTGCTAGAGAGGGAGCGACTAGCCCCCTTAAGGGGAACTTC
size: many; V: TRBV28; J: TRBJ2-1; length: 19; D: -; CDR3: CASSPKSVWAGYLYNEQFF; DNA: TGTGCCAGCAGTCCTAAATCCGTTTGGGCAGGGTACTTATACAATGAGCAGTTCTTC
size: many; V: TRBV3-1; J: TRBJ2-3; length: 15; D: -; CDR3: CASSQRGVSTDTQYF; DNA: TGTGCCAGCAGCCAAAGGGGCGTTAGCACAGATACGCAGTATTTT
size: -; V: TRBV6-5; J: TRBJ1-1; length: 14; D: TRBD1; CDR3: CASSFAGGITEAFF; DNA: TGTGCCAGCAGTTTCGCAGGGGGTATCACTGAAGCTTTCTTT
size: many; V: TRBV20-1; J: TRBJ2-7; length: 11; D: -; CDR3: CSAYDRGEQYF; DNA: TGCAGTGCTTACGACCGGGGGGAGCAGTACTTC
size: many; V: TRBV20-1; J: TRBJ1-1; length: 12; D: TRBD1; CDR3: CSATQGGTEAFF; DNA: TGCAGTGCTACGCAGGGGGGCACTGAAGCTTTCTTT
size: many; V: TRBV12-3/TRBV12-4; J: TRBJ1-3; length: 16; D: -; CDR3: CASSNYGSNSGNTIYF; DNA: TGTGCCAGCAGTAACTACGGCAGTAACTCTGGAAACACCATATATTTT
size: many; V: TRBV24-1; J: TRBJ2-7; length: 15; D: TRBD1; CDR3: CATSDPQDRSREQYF; DNA: TGTGCCACCAGTGACCCCCAGGACAGGTCTAGAGAGCAGTACTTC
size: -; V: TRBV19; J: TRBJ2-1; length: 13; D: -; CDR3: CASSNPSGREQFF; DNA: TGTGCCAGTAGTAACCCCTCAGGGCGTGAGCAGTTCTTC
size: many; V: TRBV2; J: TRBJ2-7; length: 14; D: -; CDR3: CATQIDGYSYEQYF; DNA: TGTGCCACCCAAATTGACGGTTACTCCTACGAGCAGTACTTC
size: few; V: TRBV28; J: TRBJ2-7; length: 14; D: TRBD2; CDR3: CASSPSGGRYEQYF; DNA: TGTGCCAGCAGTCCGTCGGGGGGGAGATACGAGCAGTACTTC